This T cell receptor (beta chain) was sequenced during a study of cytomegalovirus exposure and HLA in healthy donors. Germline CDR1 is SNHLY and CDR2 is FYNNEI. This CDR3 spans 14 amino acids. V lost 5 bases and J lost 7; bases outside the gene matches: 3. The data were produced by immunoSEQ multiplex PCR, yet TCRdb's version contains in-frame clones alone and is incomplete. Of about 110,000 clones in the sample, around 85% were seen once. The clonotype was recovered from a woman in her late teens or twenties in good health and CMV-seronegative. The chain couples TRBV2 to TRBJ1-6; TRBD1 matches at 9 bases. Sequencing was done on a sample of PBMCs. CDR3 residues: CASSWGQGNSPLHF. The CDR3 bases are TGTGCCAGCAGTTGGGGACAGGGAAATTCACCCCTCCACTTT.